This TCR beta chain emerged from a study of OX40 agonist ivuxolimab in advanced cancers. TCRdb's table, derived via immunoSEQ multiplex PCR, lists solely in-frame clones and lacks some. The sample contains about 72,000 clones, around 89% of which appear only once. Germline lookup yields CDR1 MNHEY and CDR2 SVGAGI. CDR3 length equals 13 residues. V was trimmed by 7 bases and J by 0 bases, leaving 7 bases between them. The sequences come from CD4+ or CD8+ T cells sorted from blood, collected in a trial of the OX40 agonist ivuxolimab. The chain combines TRBV6-5 with TRBJ1-3; D uncertain. The origin of this receptor is an adult with an advanced solid tumor such as melanoma, head and neck, liver or kidney cancer. The CDR3 nucleotides read TGTGCCAGCACCCGGGGCTCTGGAAACACCATATATTTT. It specifies CASTRGSGNTIYF.